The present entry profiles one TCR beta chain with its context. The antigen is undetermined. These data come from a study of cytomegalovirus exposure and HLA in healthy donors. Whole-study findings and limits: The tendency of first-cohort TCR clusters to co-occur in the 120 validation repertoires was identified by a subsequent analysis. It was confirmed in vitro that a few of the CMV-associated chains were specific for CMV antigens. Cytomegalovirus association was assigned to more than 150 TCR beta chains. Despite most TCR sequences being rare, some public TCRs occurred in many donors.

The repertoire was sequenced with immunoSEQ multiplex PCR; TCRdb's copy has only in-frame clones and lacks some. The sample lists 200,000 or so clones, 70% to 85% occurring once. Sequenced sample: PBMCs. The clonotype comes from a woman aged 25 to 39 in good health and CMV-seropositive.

CDR3 DNA sequence: TGTGCCAGCACCTTAGACAGGCTAAACGAGCAGTACTTC. Translating it yields CASTLDRLNEQYF. The gene calls are TRBV2 and TRBJ2-7, with D maybe TRBD1 (6 bases). CDR1 and CDR2 (germline): SNHLY, FYNNEI. The CDR3 covers 13 residues. The V end was cut by 7 bases, the J end by 5 bases, with 15 bases between. The complete variable domain, with remaining parts taken from reference TRBV2 and TRBJ2-7, reads EPEVTQTPSHQVTQMGQEVILRCVPISNHLYFYWYRQILGQKVEFLVSFYNNEISEKSEIFDDQFSVERPDGSNFTLKIRSTKLEDSAMYFCASTLDRLNEQYFGPGTRLTVT.